This is a list of T cell receptor beta chains from one sample in a study of T cell responses to AZD1222 COVID-19 vaccine. TCRdb keeps only in-frame clones here, not all; method: immunoSEQ multiplex PCR. Here the sample spans about 260,000 clones, over 85% being singletons. Sequencing used peripheral blood, obtained on day 0 of AZD1222 vaccination. Receptor source: an adult in good health. Both conserved end residues are part of each CDR3. D genes are given only for firm matches. Part of the rows lack a size; the others show once, few, many or a class for expanded clones.

clone_size	j_call	cdr3_length	v_call	d_call	cdr3_nt	cdr3_aa
NA	TRBJ2-3	16	TRBV10-3	TRBD2	TGTGCCATCAGTGAGCTAGCGGGAGAATCCGCAGATACGCAGTATTTT	CAISELAGESADTQYF
NA	TRBJ1-4	15	TRBV5-4	NA	TGTGCCAGCAGCTTGGGGGGCTTGGGGGATGAAAAACTGTTTTTT	CASSLGGLGDEKLFF
NA	TRBJ2-3	18	TRBV20-1	TRBD2	TGCAGTGCTAGTGCTCTAACTAGCGGGAGTAGCAGTGCAGATACGCAGTATTTT	CSASALTSGSSSADTQYF
NA	TRBJ2-7	13	TRBV29-1	NA	TGCAGCGTTAGCCGACAGCCTTACTACGAGCAGTACTTT	CSVSRQPYYEQYF
NA	TRBJ2-1	17	TRBV7-8	TRBD2	TGTGCCAGCAGCTCCGGACTAGCGGGAGGGACGAACAATGAGCAGTTCTTC	CASSSGLAGGTNNEQFF
once	TRBJ2-7	13	TRBV5-1	NA	TGCGCCAGCAGCTTGGGGACACTAGGAGGGCAGTACTTC	CASSLGTLGGQYF
NA	TRBJ2-3	14	TRBV18	NA	TGTGCCAGCTCACTCCACAGGGCCACAGATACGCAGTATTTT	CASSLHRATDTQYF
NA	TRBJ2-2	17	TRBV12-1	NA	TGTGCCAGCAGCTTGGCCACAGGGGGCGAGTCGACCGGGGAGCTGTTTTTT	CASSLATGGESTGELFF
NA	TRBJ1-4	14	TRBV3-1/TRBV3-2	NA	TGTGCCAGCAGCCATGGGACCCCTAATGAAAAACTGTTTTTT	CASSHGTPNEKLFF
once	TRBJ2-1	13	TRBV19	TRBD1	TGTGCCAGTAGTATACAGGGGGCCGGTGAGCAGTTCTTC	CASSIQGAGEQFF
NA	TRBJ2-1	15	TRBV5-1	TRBD1	TGCGCCAGCAGCTTGGTACAGGGGAATAGGAATGAGCAGTTCTTC	CASSLVQGNRNEQFF
NA	TRBJ1-1	14	TRBV19	TRBD1	TGTGCCAGTAGCCTGACAGGGGGCAAGGTTGAAGCTTTCTTT	CASSLTGGKVEAFF
NA	TRBJ2-1	15	TRBV10-3	NA	TGTGCCATCATGGGGTCCCCTAGCTCCTACAATGAGCAGTTCTTC	CAIMGSPSSYNEQFF
NA	TRBJ2-7	11	TRBV20-1	NA	TGCAGCCCCCTTCGGGCCCACGAGCAGTACTTC	CSPLRAHEQYF
NA	TRBJ1-4	14	TRBV5-4	NA	TGTGCCAGCAGCTTATGGGGCCAGGAAGAAAAACTGTTTTTT	CASSLWGQEEKLFF
once	TRBJ2-7	14	TRBV4-2	NA	TGTGCCAGCAGCCAAGGGGGTCAGGTTTACGAGCAGTACTTC	CASSQGGQVYEQYF
NA	TRBJ1-5	13	TRBV19	NA	TGTGCCAGTACCACGTATGTGGCGGGTCCCCAGCATTTT	CASTTYVAGPQHF
NA	TRBJ1-2	15	TRBV24-1	NA	TGTGCCACCAGTGATGCAGGGGAAGCTAACTATGGCTACACCTTC	CATSDAGEANYGYTF
NA	TRBJ1-1	11	TRBV4-1	NA	TGCGCCAGCAGCCAGGGGGTTGAAGCTTTCTTT	CASSQGVEAFF
NA	TRBJ1-2	16	TRBV5-1	TRBD1	TGCGCCAGCAGCGAATCGCCGACCGGGACAGGCTATGGCTACACCTTC	CASSESPTGTGYGYTF
NA	TRBJ1-2	14	TRBV4-3	NA	TGCGCCAGCAGCCAAGAGACAGCGGTCTATGGCTACACCTTC	CASSQETAVYGYTF
NA	TRBJ2-2	15	TRBV19	NA	TGTGCCAGTAGTTTTCAGGGACAGAACACCGGGGAGCTGTTTTTT	CASSFQGQNTGELFF
NA	TRBJ2-7	14	TRBV19	TRBD1	TGTGCCAGTAGCCCCGGGACAGGGGTCTACGAGCAGTACTTC	CASSPGTGVYEQYF
NA	TRBJ2-4	13	TRBV19	NA	TGTGCCAGTAGTATTCCGGGCTCAAACATTCAGTACTTC	CASSIPGSNIQYF
NA	TRBJ1-4	15	TRBV4-3	NA	TGCGCCAGCAGCCAAGAAACCCTGAGCTCTGAAAAACTGTTTTTT	CASSQETLSSEKLFF
NA	TRBJ2-7	14	TRBV7-2	NA	TGTGCCAGCAGCCCCGGGGAGGGGGTGTACGAGCAGTACTTC	CASSPGEGVYEQYF
NA	TRBJ1-1	11	TRBV19	NA	TGTGCCAGTAGGTCGGGAGAGCCGGCTTTCTTT	CASRSGEPAFF
NA	TRBJ2-7	12	TRBV27	NA	TGTGCCAGCAGTTTACCCCACTACGAGCAGTACTTC	CASSLPHYEQYF
NA	TRBJ2-3	14	TRBV29-1	NA	TGCAGCGCGGGGAGGTCAACTAGCACAGATACGCAGTATTTT	CSAGRSTSTDTQYF
NA	TRBJ2-7	14	TRBV6-5	NA	TGTGCCAGCAGTTCTAGTACGGGGACCTACGAGCAGTACTTC	CASSSSTGTYEQYF
NA	TRBJ1-3	13	TRBV28	NA	TGTGCCAGCAGTTTTACCTCTGGAAACACCATATATTTT	CASSFTSGNTIYF
NA	TRBJ2-3	16	TRBV4-1	TRBD2	TGCGCCAGCAGCCAAGATCAATCAGGGAGGGGAGATACGCAGTATTTT	CASSQDQSGRGDTQYF
NA	TRBJ2-7	13	TRBV5-5	TRBD1	TGTGCCAGCAGTACGGGGGACAGGTCGGAGCAGTACTTC	CASSTGDRSEQYF
NA	TRBJ1-5	15	TRBV28	NA	TGTGCCAGCATTCGGCAAGGGGCGGGCAATCAGCCCCAGCATTTT	CASIRQGAGNQPQHF
NA	TRBJ2-2	15	TRBV2	NA	TGTGCCAGCAGGTGGGGCAGGGGAAACACCGGGGAGCTGTTTTTT	CASRWGRGNTGELFF
NA	TRBJ2-7	12	TRBV28	TRBD1	TGTGCCAGCAGTTCTACAGGGGCCGAGCAGTACTTC	CASSSTGAEQYF
NA	TRBJ2-7	12	TRBV7-9	NA	TGTGCCAGCAGCTTCGGAGGCGGCGAGCAGTACTTC	CASSFGGGEQYF
few	TRBJ1-5	15	TRBV3-1/TRBV3-2	TRBD1	TGTGCCAGCAGCCAAGTTTCAGGGGGCAGTCAGCCCCAGCATTTT	CASSQVSGGSQPQHF
NA	TRBJ1-6	15	TRBV10-3	NA	TGTGCCAGTGGATGGGAGGACAGTGAGTTTTCACCCCTCCACTTT	CASGWEDSEFSPLHF
few	TRBJ2-7	14	TRBV7-2	NA	TGTGCCAGCAGCTCCGGACGGGGGGCTAACGAGCAGTACTTC	CASSSGRGANEQYF
NA	TRBJ2-3	12	TRBV7-3	NA	TGTGCCAGCAGCTCCTCCACAGATACGCAGTATTTT	CASSSSTDTQYF
NA	TRBJ2-1	15	TRBV6-2/TRBV6-3	NA	TGTGCCAGCAGTCCCGGCCCGCCGCAATACAATGAGCAGTTCTTC	CASSPGPPQYNEQFF
NA	TRBJ1-1	11	TRBV6-5	NA	TGTGCCAGCACCTGGAACACTGAAGCTTTCTTT	CASTWNTEAFF
NA	TRBJ2-7	15	TRBV7-2	TRBD2	TGTGCCAGCAGCCTTAGCGGGCTCAAGGCCCACGAGCAGTACTTC	CASSLSGLKAHEQYF
NA	TRBJ1-5	16	TRBV28	NA	TGTGCCAGCAGTTTATGGTCAGCTTCTCTGGGTCAGCCCCAGCATTTT	CASSLWSASLGQPQHF
NA	TRBJ1-3	16	TRBV9	NA	TGTGCCAGCAGCGTACAGGGGCCGAGCTCTGGAAACACCATATATTTT	CASSVQGPSSGNTIYF
once	TRBJ1-2	11	TRBV2	NA	TGTGCCAGTGGGGGAGGGAATGGCTACACCTTC	CASGGGNGYTF
once	TRBJ2-5	11	TRBV2	NA	TGTGCCAGCAGGAGGGAAGAGACCCAGTACTTC	CASRREETQYF
NA	TRBJ1-1	15	TRBV7-9	NA	TGTGCCAGCAGCTTAGAAAGGAAGACGGACACTGAAGCTTTCTTT	CASSLERKTDTEAFF
NA	TRBJ2-7	14	TRBV18	NA	TGTGCCAGCTCACCCTCCGCGAACTCCTACGAGCAGTACTTC	CASSPSANSYEQYF